Below, 21 T cell receptor beta chains from the same sample are listed, as sequenced in a study of T cell responses to AZD1222 COVID-19 vaccine. Method: immunoSEQ multiplex PCR; TCRdb's copy keeps in-frame clones and lacks some. The sample holds 130,000 to 150,000 clones, around 83% seen once. The sample consisted of peripheral blood, taken on day 0 of MenACWY control vaccination. These receptors were collected from an adult in good health.

The chain joins TRBV5-1 to TRBJ1-4; D gene ambiguous. CDR3 length: 14 amino acids. V was pared by 5 bases and J by 0 bases, with 8 bases between. The germline gives CDR1 SGHRS, CDR2 YFSETQ. CDR3 protein: CASRQLATNEKLFF. The CDR3 bases are TGCGCCAGCAGACAGCTTGCAACTAATGAAAAACTGTTTTTT.

The chain recombines TRBV18 with TRBJ1-5, with TRBD1 matching over 10 bases. V dropped 3 bases and J dropped 5; count of bases not matched to a gene: 4. CDR3 size: 15 residues. Germline CDR1 and CDR2: KGHSH and LQKENI. The CDR3 DNA reads TGTGCCAGCTCACCGGGACAGGGGAGGGATCAGCCCCAGCATTTT. Translating gives CASSPGQGRDQPQHF.

The chain employs TRBV12-2 and TRBJ2-2. TRBV12-2 is a listed pseudogene. The CDR3 is 17 residues long. The DNA for the CDR3 is TGTGCAAGTCGCTTAGGGGAATCTTCATGGGGGACCGGGGAGCTGTTTTTT. Amino acids: CASRLGESSWGTGELFF.

The genes are TRBV19 and TRBJ2-4, with unresolved D. V lost 2 bases and J 3 bases, leaving 8 bases between the germline ends. Germline-derived CDR1 and CDR2 are LNHDA and SQIVND (reference sequence). The CDR3 is 14 residues long. The DNA of the CDR3 is TGTGCCAGTAGTATAAGAGACAACAAAAACATTCAGTACTTC. This translates into CASSIRDNKNIQYF.

The V call is TRBV28, the J call TRBJ2-7; D unresolved. The V gene's germline CDR1 is MDHEN and CDR2 SYDVKM. Trimming removed 6 bases at V and 0 bases at J, with 18 bases between. The CDR3 runs to 16 residues. This chain's CDR3 is CASSPITALSSYEQYV. The CDR3 bases are TGTGCCAGCAGCCCGATTACAGCCCTAAGCTCCTACGAGCAGTACGTC.

This clone was observed a few times. The J gene is TRBJ1-5, the V gene TRBV19; D gene unclear. V lost 5 bases, J lost 3 bases, and 8 bases lay in between. CDR3 length equals 13 residues. Germline V gene sequence: CDR1 LNHDA, CDR2 SQIVND (reference sequence). The DNA for the CDR3 is TGTGCCAGTAGTCTGTATGACAATCAGCCCCAGCATTTT. It translates to CASSLYDNQPQHF. Supplemented by reference TRBV19 and TRBJ1-5, the full variable domain reads DGGITQSPKYLFRKEGQNVTLSCEQNLNHDAMYWYRQDPGQGLRLIYYSQIVNDFQKGDIAEGYSVSREKKESFPLTVTSAQKNPTAFYLCASSLYDNQPQHFGDGTRLSIL.

This chain connects TRBV12-3 or TRBV12-4 to TRBJ1-5, with 9 bases matching TRBD1. With V trimmed by 4 bases and J by 15 bases, 7 bases remained unmatched. This CDR3 region has 12 residues. CDR3 loop: CASSSGQGVRHF. Here the CDR3 DNA reads TGTGCCAGCAGTTCGGGACAGGGAGTAAGGCATTTT.

The chain recombines TRBV5-1 with TRBJ1-2, with D possibly TRBD1 on 6 matching bases. The CDR3 is 13 residues long. Germline V gene data show CDR1 as SGHRS and CDR2 as YFSETQ. The V end lost 4 bases, the J end lost 3 bases, and 10 bases lay between the germline ends. Written as DNA, the CDR3 is TGCGCCAGCAGCGAACAGGGTGACTATGGCTACACCTTC. Its translation: CASSEQGDYGYTF.

The chain recombines TRBV5-1 with TRBJ1-2; D is ambiguous. Germline V lookup: CDR1 SGHRS, CDR2 YFSETQ. The CDR3 is made up of 14 amino acids. V lost 7 bases and J 4 bases, leaving 17 bases between the germline ends. The CDR3 sequence: CASASDGQIYGYTF. CDR3 DNA: TGCGCCAGCGCCTCGGACGGCCAGATCTATGGCTACACCTTC.

The chain links TRBV28 to TRBJ1-6; no firm D call. Trimming shortened V by 6 bases and J by 9 bases, and 6 bases separated the two germline ends. In germline, CDR1 is MDHEN, CDR2 SYDVKM. The CDR3 loop spans 11 amino acids. CDR3 residues: CASSELSPLHF. CDR3 nucleotide sequence: TGTGCCAGCAGCGAGCTTTCACCCCTCCACTTT.

This sequence joins TRBV28 and TRBJ2-7; D is perhaps TRBD1 (6 bases). This CDR3 has 13 amino acids. From germline, CDR1 is MDHEN and CDR2 SYDVKM. V lost 5 bases and J lost 4, with 12 bases in between. In nucleotides, the CDR3 is TGTGCCAGCAGTCCAGGGGTTCCTTACGAGCAGTACTTC. Translation gives CASSPGVPYEQYF. Full variable domain (rest looked up from reference TRBV28 and TRBJ2-7): DVKVTQSSRYLVKRTGEKVFLECVQDMDHENMFWYRQDPGLGLRLIYFSYDVKMKEKGDIPEGYSVSREKKERFSLILESASTNQTSMYLCASSPGVPYEQYFGPGTRLTVT.

The V call is TRBV10-2, the J call TRBJ2-7; the match to TRBD2 covers 9 bases. Germline CDR1 WSHSY, CDR2 SAAADI. Trimming at V came to 1 base and at J to 6 bases, leaving 4 bases not matched to a gene. The CDR3 runs to 14 residues. The CDR3 loop reads CASSELAGVLEQYV. In DNA, the CDR3 is TGCGCCAGCAGTGAGTTAGCGGGGGTTCTCGAGCAGTACGTC.

The chain combines TRBV6-5 with TRBJ1-5; no definite D call. Germline V gene data show CDR1 as MNHEY and CDR2 as SVGAGI. V was clipped by 7 bases and J by 11 bases, with 15 bases between them. The CDR3 has 12 residues. For the CDR3, the DNA is TGTGCCAGCACCCAAGGGCTTGAGACCCAGCATTTT. Protein product: CASTQGLETQHF.

This chain uses TRBV24-1 with TRBJ1-4; TRBD1 matches 8 bases. The V gene's germline CDR1 is KGHDR and CDR2 SFDVKD. The CDR3 covers 14 residues. Germline trimming cut 7 bases from V and 8 bases from J; bases unmatched to any gene: 8. The CDR3 DNA is TGTGCCACCAGGCGGGACAGGTCAGGGGAAAAACTGTTTTTT. It codes for CATRRDRSGEKLFF.

The J gene is TRBJ2-2, the V gene TRBV7-7, with 8 bases lining up with TRBD2. Germline V gene data show CDR1 as SSHAT and CDR2 as FNYEAQ (reference sequence). Trimming removed 8 bases from V and 5 bases from J; junction bases left unmatched: 10. CDR3 length equals 15 residues. CDR3 sequence: CASGPGLAGTGELFF. For the CDR3, the DNA is TGTGCCAGCGGGCCCGGACTAGCAGGGACCGGGGAGCTGTTTTTT. Variable domain in full (rest from reference TRBV7-7 and TRBJ2-2): GAGVSQSPRYKVTKRGQDVTLRCDPISSHATLYWYQQALGQGPEFLTYFNYEAQPDKSGLPSDRFSAERPEGSISTLTIQRTEQRDSAMYRCASGPGLAGTGELFFGEGSRLTVL.

In nucleotides, the CDR3 is TGTGCCAGTAGCGACCGGACCTCGACCTATGGCTACACCTTC. Encoded protein: CASSDRTSTYGYTF. The rearrangement joins TRBV19 to TRBJ1-2; D is uncertain. This CDR3 has 14 residues. The germline gives CDR1 LNHDA, CDR2 SQIVND (reference sequence). Trimming took 6 bases from V and 4 from J, leaving 15 bases between them.

V gene TRBV6-5 combines with J gene TRBJ1-4; D remains ambiguous. CDR1 is MNHEY and CDR2 is SVGAGI in the germline V gene. The CDR3 loop spans 11 amino acids. The V gene lost 8 bases and the J gene lost 10 bases, with 11 bases spanning the gap. CDR3: CASAEGGKLFF. Written as DNA, the CDR3 is TGTGCCAGCGCAGAGGGAGGAAAACTGTTTTTT.

This clone was detected only once. This chain links TRBV6-5 with TRBJ1-1; D is uncertain. Germline V gives CDR1 MNHEY, CDR2 SVGAGI. Trimming cost V 1 base and J 1 base, with 7 bases left between them. The CDR3 has 14 residues. CDR3: CASSYWEGNTEAFF. In nucleotides, the CDR3 is TGTGCCAGCAGTTACTGGGAAGGGAACACTGAAGCTTTCTTT.

The rearrangement links TRBV7-9 to TRBJ1-6; perhaps TRBD1 as D (5 bases). The germline V gene has CDR1 SEHNR and CDR2 FQNEAQ (reference sequence). The CDR3 runs to 17 residues. V was pared by 5 bases and J by 3 bases, with 17 bases between. The CDR3 DNA follows: TGTGCCAGCAGCCGAGGGCGGGAGGGGTACTATAATTCACCCCTCCACTTT. It yields the protein CASSRGREGYYNSPLHF.

This clone was recorded only once. The chain's CDR3 is CASSLRGPNTGELFF. In DNA, the CDR3 is TGTGCCAGCAGCTTAAGGGGGCCGAACACCGGGGAGCTGTTTTTT. This chain links TRBV7-6 with TRBJ2-2, with TRBD1 matching over 7 bases. The V segment lost 2 bases and the J segment 0 bases; nucleotides outside the gene matches: 0. Germline CDR1 reads SGHVS; CDR2 reads FNYEAQ. The CDR3 loop spans 15 amino acids.

The chain couples TRBV15 to TRBJ1-1, with no clear D. Germline V gene data show CDR1 as LNHNV and CDR2 as YYDKDF (reference sequence). The CDR3 contains 13 residues. V was clipped by 7 bases and J by 0 bases, with 9 bases between them. This CDR3 is CATTEGLNTEAFF. In nucleotides, the CDR3 is TGTGCCACCACCGAAGGACTGAACACTGAAGCTTTCTTT.